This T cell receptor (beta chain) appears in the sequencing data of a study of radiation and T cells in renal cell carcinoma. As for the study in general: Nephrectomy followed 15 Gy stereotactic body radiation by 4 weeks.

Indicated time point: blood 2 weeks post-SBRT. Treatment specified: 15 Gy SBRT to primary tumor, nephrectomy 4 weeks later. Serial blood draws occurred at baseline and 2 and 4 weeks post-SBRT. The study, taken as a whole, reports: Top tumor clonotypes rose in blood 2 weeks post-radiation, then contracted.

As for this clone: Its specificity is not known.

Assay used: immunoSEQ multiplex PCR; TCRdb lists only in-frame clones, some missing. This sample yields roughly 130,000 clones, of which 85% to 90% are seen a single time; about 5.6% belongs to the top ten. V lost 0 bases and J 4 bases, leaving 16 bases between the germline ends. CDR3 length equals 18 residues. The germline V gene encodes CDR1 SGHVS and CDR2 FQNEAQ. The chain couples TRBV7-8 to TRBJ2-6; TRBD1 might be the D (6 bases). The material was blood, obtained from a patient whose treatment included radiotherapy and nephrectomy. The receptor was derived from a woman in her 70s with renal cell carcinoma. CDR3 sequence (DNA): TGTGCCAGCAGCTTAGCAGCCCTAGGGGGACGAGGGGCCAACGTCCTGACTTTC. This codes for CASSLAALGGRGANVLTF.